This T cell receptor beta chain was retrieved from a study of a mutant IDH1 vaccine in newly diagnosed glioma. Findings and caveats of the study: The vaccine induced immune responses, and these occurred in around 93% of patients.

Profiled with immunoSEQ multiplex PCR; TCRdb holds only in-frame clones, not every one. The sample includes 50,000 to 65,000 clones, about 83% of them seen just once. The CDR3 sequence is 12 residues long. CDR1 and CDR2 from the germline V gene are GTSNPN and SVGIG (reference sequence). Time point reported: baseline, week 1 (first vaccination visit). Sample treatment: pre-vaccination baseline after standard-of-care therapy. A remark on this clone: Its specificity is not known.

The rearrangement joins TRBV30 to TRBJ1-5; unclear D gene. The receptor was derived from a woman aged 35 to 49 with glioma. The sample consisted of PBMCs, taken from a glioma patient treated with radiotherapy, temozolomide or both. The CDR3 region is CAAGRNNQPQHF. CDR3 nucleotide sequence: TGTGCTGCAGGCCGAAACAATCAGCCCCAGCATTTT.